This TCR beta chain comes out of a study of T cells in Graves' hyperthyroidism and ophthalmopathy. About the research overall: Peripheral blood was taken when the disease was first diagnosed, before any treatment began.

The CDR3 is 13 residues long. V lost 4 bases to trimming and J lost 7 bases, with 11 bases between them. Germline CDR1 reads LGHDT; CDR2 reads YNNKEL (reference sequence). Overall study results and limits: Most thyroid clonotypes that were expanded above 0.001 also turned up in blood.

This clonotype was recorded many times. What it binds is unknown. Amplification targeted TCR beta CDR3 regions from RNA transcripts. TCR CDR3 regions were first amplified by RT-PCR with HTBI primers. TCRdb ran MiXCR on the multiplex PCR reads and lists one entry per CDR3 protein. The sample includes hundreds of thousands of distinct CDR3 sequences, approximately 15% seen only once; the top ten take around 13%. 9 to 10 ml fresh peripheral blood yielded the PBMCs. This clonotype originated in a man in his late teens or twenties with Graves' ophthalmopathy. The chain joins TRBV3-1 to TRBJ1-5; D gene uncertain. The material sequenced was blood. CDR3 loop: CASSLGPQQPQHF. The DNA for the CDR3 is TGTGCCAGCAGCCTGGGTCCACAACAGCCCCAGCATTTT.